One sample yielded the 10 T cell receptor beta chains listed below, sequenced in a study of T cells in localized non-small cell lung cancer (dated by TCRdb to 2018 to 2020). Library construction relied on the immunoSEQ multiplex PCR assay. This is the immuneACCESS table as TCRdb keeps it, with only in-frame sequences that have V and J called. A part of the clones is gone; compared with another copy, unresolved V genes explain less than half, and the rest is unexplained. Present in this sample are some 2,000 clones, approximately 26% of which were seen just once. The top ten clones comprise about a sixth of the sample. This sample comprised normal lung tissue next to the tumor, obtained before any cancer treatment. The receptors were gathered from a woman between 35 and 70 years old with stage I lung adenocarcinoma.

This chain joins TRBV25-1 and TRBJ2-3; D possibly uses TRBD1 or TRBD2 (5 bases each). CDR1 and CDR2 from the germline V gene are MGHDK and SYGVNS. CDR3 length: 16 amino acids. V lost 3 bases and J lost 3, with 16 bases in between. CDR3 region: CASSESRGPITDTQYF. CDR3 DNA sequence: TGTGCCAGCAGTGAGTCGAGGGGCCCGATTACAGATACGCAGTATTTT.

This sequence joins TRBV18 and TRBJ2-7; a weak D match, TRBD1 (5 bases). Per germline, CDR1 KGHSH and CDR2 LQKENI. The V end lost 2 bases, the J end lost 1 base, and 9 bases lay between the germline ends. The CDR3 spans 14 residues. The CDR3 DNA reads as TGTGCCAGCTCACCAGCGACAGCGTCCTACGAGCAGTACTTC. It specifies CASSPATASYEQYF.

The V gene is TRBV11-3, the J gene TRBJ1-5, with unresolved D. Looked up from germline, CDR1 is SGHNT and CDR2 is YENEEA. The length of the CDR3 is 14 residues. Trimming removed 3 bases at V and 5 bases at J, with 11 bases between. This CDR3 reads CASSFVGRDQPQHF. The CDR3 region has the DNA TGTGCCAGCAGCTTCGTGGGGAGAGATCAGCCCCAGCATTTT. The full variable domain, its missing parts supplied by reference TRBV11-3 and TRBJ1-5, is EAGVVQSPRYKIIEKKQPVAFWCNPISGHNTLYWYLQNLGQGPELLIRYENEEAVDDSQLPKDRFSAERLKGVDSTLKIQPAELGDSAVYLCASSFVGRDQPQHFGDGTRLSIL.

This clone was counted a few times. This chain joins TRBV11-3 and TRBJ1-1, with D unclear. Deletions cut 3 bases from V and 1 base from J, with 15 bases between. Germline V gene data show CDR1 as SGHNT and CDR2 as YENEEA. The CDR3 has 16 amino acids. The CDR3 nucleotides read TGTGCCAGCAGCTTGGGAGTGGCGGGGAGGAACACTGAAGCTTTCTTT. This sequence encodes CASSLGVAGRNTEAFF. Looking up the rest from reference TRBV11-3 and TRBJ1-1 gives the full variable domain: EAGVVQSPRYKIIEKKQPVAFWCNPISGHNTLYWYLQNLGQGPELLIRYENEEAVDDSQLPKDRFSAERLKGVDSTLKIQPAELGDSAVYLCASSLGVAGRNTEAFFGQGTRLTVV.

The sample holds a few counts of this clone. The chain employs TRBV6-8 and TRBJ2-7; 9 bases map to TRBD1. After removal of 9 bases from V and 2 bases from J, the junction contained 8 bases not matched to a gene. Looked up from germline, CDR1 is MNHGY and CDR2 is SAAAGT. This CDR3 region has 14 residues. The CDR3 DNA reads TGTGCCAGTAAGGTTTGGGACAGGGCCTACGAGCAGTACTTC. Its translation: CASKVWDRAYEQYF.

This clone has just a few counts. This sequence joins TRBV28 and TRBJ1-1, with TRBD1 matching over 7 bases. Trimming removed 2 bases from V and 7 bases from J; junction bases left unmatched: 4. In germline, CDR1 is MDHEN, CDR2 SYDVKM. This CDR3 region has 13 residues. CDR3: CASSLGTENEAFF. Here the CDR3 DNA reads TGTGCCAGCAGTTTAGGGACAGAAAATGAAGCTTTCTTT.

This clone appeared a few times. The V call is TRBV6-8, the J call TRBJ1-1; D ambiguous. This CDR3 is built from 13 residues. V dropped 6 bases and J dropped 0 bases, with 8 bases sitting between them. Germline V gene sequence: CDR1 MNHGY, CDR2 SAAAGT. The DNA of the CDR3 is TGTGCCAGCAGGAGATGGCTGAACACTGAAGCTTTCTTT. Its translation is CASRRWLNTEAFF.

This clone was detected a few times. CDR3 amino acids: CASSLERGLTGELFF. The CDR3 region has the DNA TGTGCCAGCAGCTTAGAGAGGGGATTGACCGGGGAGCTGTTTTTT. This chain uses TRBV11-3 with TRBJ2-2; possibly TRBD1 or TRBD2 for D (5 bases each). The V end lost 0 bases, the J end lost 5 bases, and 10 bases lay between the germline ends. Germline CDR1 reads SGHNT; CDR2 reads YENEEA. This CDR3 has 15 amino acids.

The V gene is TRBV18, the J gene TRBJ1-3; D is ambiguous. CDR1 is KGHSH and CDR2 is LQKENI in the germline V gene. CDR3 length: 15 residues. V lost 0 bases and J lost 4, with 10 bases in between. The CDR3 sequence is CASSPPASSGNTIYF. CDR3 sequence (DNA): TGTGCCAGCTCACCACCCGCCAGCTCGGGAAACACCATATATTTT.

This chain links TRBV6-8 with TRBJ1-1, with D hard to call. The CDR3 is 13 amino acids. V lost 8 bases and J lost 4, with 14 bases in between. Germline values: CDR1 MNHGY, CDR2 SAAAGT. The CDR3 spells CASASTGFTEAFF. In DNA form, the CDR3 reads TGTGCCAGCGCCTCAACTGGATTCACTGAAGCTTTCTTT.